Below are 23 T cell receptor beta chains sequenced from a single sample in a study of OX40 agonist ivuxolimab in advanced cancers. Preparation of the library involved the immunoSEQ multiplex PCR assay. TCRdb retrieved this table from immuneACCESS and kept in-frame rearrangements only. Not all clones are present; in checked studies, unresolved V genes account for under half, and no reason is known for the remainder. The sample table holds around 62,000 clones, of which over 60% were seen once. The ten largest clones take up roughly 1.5% of the sample. Sample: CD4+ or CD8+ T cells sorted from blood, taken in a trial of the OX40 agonist ivuxolimab. The receptors were sampled from an adult with an advanced solid tumor such as melanoma, head and neck, liver or kidney cancer.

This chain connects TRBV4-1 to TRBJ2-7, with TRBD1 as a possible D gene (5 bases). Germline CDR1 reads MGHRA; CDR2 reads YSYEKL. V gave up 1 base and J gave up 0 bases, with 13 bases separating them. The CDR3 is 16 residues long. CDR3 sequence reads: CASSQGADRNSYEQYF. The CDR3 DNA is TGCGCCAGCAGCCAAGGGGCCGACAGAAACTCCTACGAGCAGTACTTC.

This clone was observed a handful of times. The chain has TRBV5-4 and TRBJ2-5; 10 positions agree with TRBD2. Trimming cost V 4 bases and J 4 bases; bases outside gene matches: 4. The CDR3 sequence is 14 residues long. The V gene's germline CDR1 is SGHNT and CDR2 YYREEE (reference sequence). As DNA, the CDR3 is TGTGCCAGCAGCCCCTGGACTAGCGGAGAGACCCAGTACTTC. Amino acids: CASSPWTSGETQYF.

The chain uses TRBV11-2 and TRBJ2-7, with a weak D call TRBD2 (5 bases). The CDR3 runs 16 residues. Looked up from germline, CDR1 is SGHAT and CDR2 is FQNNGV. Between the trimmed V and J ends, which lost 0 bases and 3 bases, there was a span of 15 bases. The CDR3 DNA reads as TGTGCCAGCAGCTTAGATGGGCTAGCCCCCCACTACGAGCAGTACTTC. Protein: CASSLDGLAPHYEQYF.

This chain joins TRBV5-4 and TRBJ2-5; TRBD1 agrees at 7 bases. The J call may be faulty, since TRBJ2-7 better matches the DNA end. The CDR3 is made up of 15 amino acids. CDR1 is SGHNT and CDR2 is YYREEE in the germline V gene (reference sequence). The CDR3 DNA reads TGTGCCAGCAGCCGCGGACAGGTTGGGGCCTACGAGCAGTACTTC. Encoded protein: CASSRGQVGAYEQYF.

The CDR3 region has the DNA TGTGCCAGCAGCCAAGAGGGGGGACAGTTTTTGCGTGGCTACACCTTC. Its translation is CASSQEGGQFLRGYTF. The rearrangement joins TRBV4-2 to TRBJ1-2; TRBD1 agrees at 7 bases. J was trimmed by 7 bases and V by 0 bases; bases with no gene match: 11. This CDR3 has 16 amino acids. Germline CDR1 and CDR2: LGHNA and YNFKEQ.

This clone appeared once. The chain recombines TRBV7-8 with TRBJ2-3; 10 nucleotides align to TRBD1. Germline values: CDR1 SGHVS, CDR2 FQNEAQ. This CDR3 comprises 15 residues. After removal of 6 bases from V and 2 bases from J, the junction contained 5 bases not matched to a gene. CDR3 sequence (DNA): TGTGCCAGCAGGCGACAGGGGGCTAACACAGATACGCAGTATTTT. Residues: CASRRQGANTDTQYF.

This clone has only a few counts. The J gene is TRBJ2-7, the V gene TRBV11-2; possible D gene TRBD1, 6 bases. V gave up 5 bases and J gave up 7 bases, with 21 bases separating them. The CDR3 has 15 residues. Looked up from germline, CDR1 is SGHAT and CDR2 is FQNNGV. In DNA, the CDR3 is TGTGCCAGCAGCACCATCCAGGGGCTATGGCCTGAGCAGTACTTC. It translates to CASSTIQGLWPEQYF.

This clone was found a few times. The CDR3 region has the DNA TGTGCCAGTGACAACAGTCTGAACACTGAAGCTTTCTTT. It yields the protein CASDNSLNTEAFF. The V and J genes are TRBV19 and TRBJ1-1, with unresolved D. Deletions cut 8 bases from V and 0 bases from J, with 10 bases between. The V gene's germline CDR1 is LNHDA and CDR2 SQIVND (reference sequence). This CDR3 has 13 amino acids.

This clone qualifies as medium-sized. This sequence joins TRBV21-1 and TRBJ1-5. TRBV21-1 is noted as a pseudogene. The CDR3 length is 15 residues. CDR3: CASSKTYTSDQPQHF. The CDR3 nucleotides read TGTGCCAGCAGCAAAACTTACACGTCCGATCAGCCCCAGCATTTT.

The chain uses TRBV5-4 and TRBJ1-6; the D is unclear. The CDR3 consists of 14 residues. The germline V gene has CDR1 SGHNT and CDR2 YYREEE (reference sequence). Trimming removed 6 bases at V and 7 bases at J, with 14 bases between. The CDR3 sequence: CASTLGVSNSPLHF. The CDR3 DNA reads as TGTGCCAGCACTTTGGGCGTAAGCAATTCACCCCTCCACTTT.

This clone was detected once. This sequence joins TRBV7-9 and TRBJ2-1; D might be TRBD1 or TRBD2, each matching 5 bases. The CDR3 consists of 13 residues. V lost 5 bases and J lost 5, with 10 bases in between. The germline V gene encodes CDR1 SEHNR and CDR2 FQNEAQ (reference sequence). The CDR3 is CASSLGADNEQFF. The CDR3 bases are TGTGCCAGCAGCCTCGGGGCCGACAATGAGCAGTTCTTC.

The chain is built from TRBV6-5 and TRBJ2-7; no definite D call. V lost 6 bases to trimming and J lost 2 bases, with 5 bases between them. This CDR3 is built from 11 residues. Germline lookup yields CDR1 MNHEY and CDR2 SVGAGI. For the CDR3, the DNA is TGTGCCAGCAGGGGGACCTACGAGCAGTACTTC. Amino acids: CASRGTYEQYF.

The rearrangement uses TRBV7-2 and TRBJ2-3; D may correspond to TRBD1 or TRBD2 (5 bases each). Germline assignment: CDR1 SGHTA and CDR2 FQGNSA. V shed 5 bases and J shed 10 bases, with 19 bases lying between them. The CDR3 extends over 14 amino acids. The chain's CDR3 is CASSPRVGVGAQYF. DNA for the CDR3: TGTGCCAGCAGCCCCCGGGTGGGGGTAGGGGCGCAGTATTTT.

The chain links TRBV6-6 to TRBJ1-1; TRBD1 matches at 9 bases. With V trimmed by 4 bases and J by 1 base, 7 bases remained unmatched. CDR3 size: 16 residues. The germline CDR1 and CDR2 sequences are MNHNY and SVGAGI (reference sequence). In nucleotides, the CDR3 is TGTGCCAGCAGTTCGGGACAGGGACTTGGGAACACTGAAGCTTTCTTT. Its protein product is CASSSGQGLGNTEAFF.

The chain recombines TRBV28 with TRBJ2-2, with a possible D match to TRBD2 (6 bases). V lost 5 bases, J lost 0 bases, and 13 bases lay in between. Germline V gives CDR1 MDHEN, CDR2 SYDVKM. There are 16 residues in the CDR3. The CDR3 DNA sequence: TGTGCCAGCAGTCGTTTAGGACTAACGAACACCGGGGAGCTGTTTTTT. This translates into CASSRLGLTNTGELFF.

J is TRBJ2-1 and V is TRBV18; 7 bases line up with TRBD1. J gave up 8 bases and V 1 base, and 2 bases lay outside the gene matches. Germline V gives CDR1 KGHSH, CDR2 LQKENI. The CDR3 has 13 residues. The CDR3 DNA reads as TGTGCCAGCTCACCACAGGGGGCCGATGAGCAGTTCTTC. Protein product: CASSPQGADEQFF.

This chain connects TRBV7-6 to TRBJ2-5; possible D gene TRBD2, 5 bases. V shed 0 bases and J shed 2 bases, with 10 bases lying between them. Germline V gene sequence: CDR1 SGHVS, CDR2 FNYEAQ. CDR3 size: 15 residues. The CDR3 DNA reads TGTGCCAGCAGCTTAGCCTTCAGCGGACAAGAGACCCAGTACTTC. Amino acids: CASSLAFSGQETQYF.

V gene TRBV9 combines with J gene TRBJ1-2; 9 bases map to TRBD1. The CDR3 has 13 amino acids. The ends lost 2 bases at V and 7 bases at J; junction bases unmatched: 3. Germline loops: CDR1 SGDLS, CDR2 YYNGEE. The CDR3 nucleotides read TGTGCCAGCAGCGTCACAGGGGGCGCTGGCTACACCTTC. Protein: CASSVTGGAGYTF.

The rearrangement joins TRBV18 to TRBJ2-7; a possible D gene is TRBD2 (5 bases). Trimming removed 2 bases at V and 3 bases at J, with 11 bases between. There are 14 residues in the CDR3. CDR1 and CDR2 (germline): KGHSH, LQKENI. In DNA, the CDR3 is TGTGCCAGCTCACCAACATCGGGGAACTACGAGCAGTACTTC. Residues: CASSPTSGNYEQYF.

The CDR3 sequence: CASTAQLANTEAFF. The CDR3 DNA is TGTGCCAGCACGGCCCAATTGGCGAACACTGAAGCTTTCTTT. J is TRBJ1-1 and V is TRBV6-5; D unclear. The CDR3 covers 14 residues. V shed 7 bases and J shed 1 base, with 13 bases lying between them. Germline CDR1 reads MNHEY; CDR2 reads SVGAGI.

This sequence joins TRBV5-8 and TRBJ2-5, with TRBD2 matching 7 bases. Trimming removed 4 bases from V and 1 base from J; junction bases left unmatched: 13. Per the germline V gene, CDR1 is SGHTS and CDR2 is YDEGEE. CDR3 size: 17 residues. The CDR3 sequence is CASSPFAERGGQETQYF. Written as DNA, the CDR3 is TGTGCCAGCAGCCCTTTCGCTGAGCGGGGAGGCCAAGAGACCCAGTACTTC.

This clone was seen a single time. The rearrangement links TRBV19 to TRBJ2-2, with unresolved D. The germline V gene has CDR1 LNHDA and CDR2 SQIVND (reference sequence). V shed 6 bases and J shed 6 bases, with 17 bases lying between them. The CDR3 is made up of 15 amino acids. CDR3 bases: TGTGCCAGTAGCTTCCCGACTCTTTTTGCCGGGGAGCTGTTTTTT. Protein sequence: CASSFPTLFAGELFF.

This chain joins TRBV5-1 and TRBJ1-2; no clear D. Trimming pared 4 bases from V and 7 bases from J, leaving 8 bases between. There are 11 residues in the CDR3. Germline CDR1 reads SGHRS; CDR2 reads YFSETQ. The CDR3 here is CASSPGSGYTF. In DNA form, the CDR3 reads TGCGCCAGCAGCCCCGGAAGTGGCTACACCTTC.